This T cell receptor (beta chain) emerged from a study of cytomegalovirus exposure and HLA in healthy donors. Concerning this clone itself: Its antigen remains unidentified.

The study's findings and limits: One variant, a missense change in DCLRE1C, was linked in a later analysis to TCR beta V- and J-gene trimming. The later analysis indicated that the majority of CMV-associated TCR beta chains appeared HLA-restricted.

The PCR ran on 60 Vbeta and 13 Jbeta primers. The data were produced by immunoSEQ multiplex PCR, yet TCRdb's version contains in-frame clones alone and is incomplete. The sample yields 85,000 to 120,000 clones, 70% to 80% seen once. Source material: PBMCs. The clonotype comes from a female donor in good health and CMV-seronegative.

CDR3 nucleotides: TGCGCCAGCAGCTCCGGGAGTTCCTACGAGCAGTACTTC. This sequence encodes CASSSGSSYEQYF. This chain links TRBV4-3 with TRBJ2-7; D might be TRBD2 (6 bases). Germline values: CDR1 LGHNA, CDR2 YSLEER. Trimming stripped 5 bases from V and 1 base from J, with 9 bases between. The CDR3 is 13 residues long.